This T cell receptor (beta chain) was captured in a study of response to subunit inactivated influenza vaccine. Worth noting for this clonotype: The antigen is undetermined.

MiXCR was run by TCRdb on the RT-PCR reads, yielding one entry per CDR3 protein. Of more than 400,000 distinct CDR3 sequences in the sample, 6% to 9% were seen once. Study observations and caveats: There was a suggestion from the authors that each seasonal influenza vaccination recruits few new T cells.

The sequenced sample was PBMCs from blood, obtained approximately 25 months after vaccination. This receptor was obtained from a man aged 45-69 years who received an inactivated influenza vaccine.

CDR3 sequence (DNA): TGTGCCATCAGTGACCGCCAAGAGACCCAGTACTTC. This translates into CAISDRQETQYF. V is TRBV10-3 and J is TRBJ2-5; D not resolved. CDR3 length equals 12 residues. Germline V gives CDR1 ENHRY, CDR2 SYGVKD. Trimming pared 3 bases from V and 1 base from J, leaving 3 bases between.